The following is a T cell receptor (beta chain) sequence with its context. Its antigen is not identified. The junction does not match germline at one end; this may be a read error. The source of the sample is a study of CD8 T cells in Susac syndrome. An amount of RNA that ranged from roughly 0.45 to 1 ug was reverse transcribed with random hexamers. Using its own MiXCR run on the immunoSEQ multiplex PCR reads, TCRdb lists one record per CDR3 protein. The data show approximately 200,000 distinct CDR3 sequences, about 95% seen once. Study-level results: Acknowledgment was made by the study that its TCR sequencing and HLA analysis involved a relatively small number of individuals.

The sample taken for sequencing was CD4+ T cells from PBMCs. The TCR sequence derives from a human donor with multiple sclerosis.

In nucleotides, the CDR3 is TGCAGCGTTGCCCAGGCGGGTAATTCGCCCCTCCACTTT. Its translation: CSVAQAGNSPLHF. This chain links TRBV29-1 with TRBJ1-6; D is unclear. Per germline, CDR1 SQVTM and CDR2 ANQGSEA. The CDR3 is 13 amino acids.